Shown below are 10 T cell receptor beta chains from a single sample sequenced in a study of CD8+CD57+ T cells in acquired aplastic anemia. Patients chosen for sequencing had shown CD8+CD57+ cell expansion by flow cytometry. Genomic DNA served as template for TCR beta VDJ and CDR3 profiling. TCRdb passed the reads through MiXCR, listing each CDR3 protein once. The data hold 200,000 to 300,000 distinct CDR3 sequences, with approximately 45% observed a single time. The material sequenced was sorted CD4+, CD8+, or CD8+CD57+ T cells (not recorded which) from PBMCs. All receptors come from a human donor with aplastic anemia.

CDR3: CASSQGNHYNSPLHF. CDR3 nucleotide sequence: TGTGCCAGCAGCCAAGGGAACCACTATAATTCACCCCTCCACTTT. The genes are TRBV7-8 and TRBJ1-6; the D is unclear. V was shortened by 5 bases and J by 3 bases, with 11 bases between the two germline ends. Looked up from germline, CDR1 is SGHVS and CDR2 is FQNEAQ. The CDR3 sequence is 15 residues long.

This clonotype was detected many times. The rearrangement uses TRBV14 and TRBJ1-2; D is possibly TRBD1 (6 bases). Trimming pared 3 bases from V and 7 bases from J, leaving 21 bases between. Germline V lookup: CDR1 SGHDN, CDR2 FVKESK. The CDR3 runs 16 residues. The CDR3 loop is CASSHLVGGRGFGYTF. The CDR3 DNA sequence: TGTGCCAGCAGCCACCTCGTGGGGGGCCGGGGGTTTGGCTACACCTTC. The whole variable domain, remainder taken from reference TRBV14 and TRBJ1-2, is EAGVTQFPSHSVIEKGQTVTLRCDPISGHDNLYWYRRVMGKEIKFLLHFVKESKQDESGMPNNRFLAERTGGTYSTLKVQPAELEDSGVYFCASSHLVGGRGFGYTFGSGTRLTVV.

This chain joins TRBV27 and TRBJ1-3; D unclear. The CDR3 is 15 amino acids. Trimming shortened V by 2 bases and J by 0 bases, and 8 bases separated the two germline ends. CDR1 is MNHEY, CDR2 SMNVEV, per germline (reference sequence). CDR3 amino acids: CASSLTVPSGNTIYF. The CDR3 DNA reads TGTGCCAGCAGTTTAACAGTCCCCTCTGGAAACACCATATATTTT.

On this clonotype itself: At one end the junction does not follow the germline gene, possibly because of a read error. This chain's CDR3 is CASSPRLAGAETQHF. The CDR3 DNA follows: TGTGCCAGCAGCCCCCGACTAGCTGGGGCGGAGACCCAGCACTTC. The chain links TRBV11-2 to TRBJ2-5; 7 bases are shared with TRBD2. Per the germline V gene, CDR1 is SGHAT and CDR2 is FQNNGV. CDR3 size: 15 residues.

The chain has TRBV18 and TRBJ2-7; D may correspond to TRBD1 or TRBD2 (5 bases each). Germline CDR1 is KGHSH and CDR2 is LQKENI. Deletions cut 2 bases from V and 5 bases from J, with 16 bases between. The CDR3 covers 15 residues. CDR3 region: CASSPSGTLTNEQYF. The CDR3 bases are TGTGCCAGCTCACCATCCGGGACCCTGACAAACGAGCAGTACTTC.

A note on this clonotype: Because the CDR3's place on the DNA is in doubt, the DNA is left out and the CDR3 is given as listed by TCRdb. The chain combines TRBV4-3 with TRBJ2-7. Counting both end residues, the CDR3 totals 16 amino acids. Per the germline V gene, CDR1 is LGHNA and CDR2 is YSLEER. CDR3 sequence: CASSPGLAPTSSTSVF.

This clonotype was counted at least ten times. This chain links TRBV12-3 or TRBV12-4 with TRBJ1-1; unclear D gene. V was cut by 1 base and J by 1 base, with 7 bases left in between. This CDR3 contains 14 residues. The chain's CDR3 is CASSLGPGNTEAFF. CDR3 DNA: TGTGCCAGCAGTTTAGGTCCCGGGAACACTGAAGCTTTCTTT.

The chain uses TRBV2 and TRBJ2-7, with D unresolved. This CDR3 region has 15 residues. Germline V gives CDR1 SNHLY, CDR2 FYNNEI. Between the trimmed V and J ends, which lost 5 bases and 0 bases, there was a span of 14 bases. In nucleotides, the CDR3 is TGTGCCAGCAGTTTTTTAGCAGATAACTCCTACGAGCAGTACTTC. Protein: CASSFLADNSYEQYF.

The J gene is TRBJ2-5, the V gene TRBV7-8, with TRBD2 identical over 8 bases. From germline, CDR1 is SGHVS and CDR2 FQNEAQ. This CDR3 spans 14 amino acids. V gave up 8 bases and J gave up 1 base; unmatched junction bases: 6. CDR3 nucleotides: TGTGCCAGCGGCCCGAGCGGGGGCCAAGAGACCCAGTACTTC. Its protein product is CASGPSGGQETQYF.

Note on this clonotype: This may stem from a read error, because a much larger clone lies one nucleotide away. The chain employs TRBV11-3 and TRBJ2-1; the match to TRBD2 covers 8 bases. The better agreement between TRBJ2-7 and the DNA end casts doubt on the J call. Germline CDR1 is SGHNT and CDR2 is YENEEA. The length of the CDR3 is 15 residues. The CDR3 DNA follows: TGTGCCAGCAGGGGAGGGCGGGAGGTCTACAATGAGCAGTACTTC. Protein sequence: CASRGGREVYNEQYF.